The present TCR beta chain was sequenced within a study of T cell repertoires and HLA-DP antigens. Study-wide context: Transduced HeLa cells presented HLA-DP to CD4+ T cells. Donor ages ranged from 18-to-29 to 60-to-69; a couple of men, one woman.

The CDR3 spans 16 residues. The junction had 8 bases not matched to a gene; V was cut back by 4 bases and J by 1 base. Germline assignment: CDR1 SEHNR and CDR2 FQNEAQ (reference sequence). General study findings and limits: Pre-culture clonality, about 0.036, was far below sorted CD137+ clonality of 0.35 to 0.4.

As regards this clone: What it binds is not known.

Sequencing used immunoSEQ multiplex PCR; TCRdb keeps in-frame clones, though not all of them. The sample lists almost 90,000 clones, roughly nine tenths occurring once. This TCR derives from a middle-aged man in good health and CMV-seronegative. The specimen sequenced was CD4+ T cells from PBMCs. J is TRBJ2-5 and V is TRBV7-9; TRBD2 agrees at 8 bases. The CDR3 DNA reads TGTGCCAGCAGCTCTTCCGGGACTAGGCCCCAAGAGACCCAGTACTTC. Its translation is CASSSSGTRPQETQYF.